This TCR beta chain was recorded in a study of blood T cell repertoires in COVID-19. On the study more broadly: Samples representing acute and convalescent COVID-19 were sourced from the United States, Italy and Spain. Sources were T cells, B-cell-depleted T cells, or PBMCs; the material itself was cDNA or gDNA.

This clone was observed a few times. In the original workflow: Cell counts per sample came from amplifying reference gene primers. Using immunoSEQ multiplex PCR, the repertoire was profiled, and TCRdb retains in-frame clones only, with some absent. V, J and clone size were drawn from that table, and D and trimming were deduced from the DNA. Of 150,000 to 200,000 clones in the sample, around 83% are singletons; the top ten hold 0.99%. Looked up from germline, CDR1 is MNHNS and CDR2 is SASEGT. V gave up 1 base and J gave up 4 bases, with 16 bases separating them. The CDR3 extends over 16 amino acids. Material for sequencing was peripheral blood. The sequence was obtained from a man aged 18 to 29 with acute or convalescent COVID-19. The chain has TRBV6-1 and TRBJ1-2, with D possibly matching TRBD1 (6 bases). The CDR3 DNA is TGTGCCAGCAGTGAAGTTCCAGGGGCGAACCTCTATGGCTACACCTTC. This sequence encodes CASSEVPGANLYGYTF.